Presented here are 3 T cell receptor beta chains from one specimen sequenced in a study of blood T cell repertoires in COVID-19. Generated by immunoSEQ multiplex PCR, the TCRdb table keeps only in-frame clones and is missing some. There are under 250,000 clones in the sample; around four fifths occur only once, and 2.5% to 3% lies in the top ten. The sequenced sample consisted of peripheral blood. These TCRs come from a woman aged 40 to 49 with active or convalescent COVID-19.

The rearrangement links TRBV4-3 to TRBJ2-1; D might be TRBD2 (7 bases). The V and J ends lost 0 bases and 14 bases respectively, with 17 bases between them. CDR1 is LGHNA, CDR2 YSLEER, per germline. This CDR3 contains 14 residues. CDR3 region: CASSQESWGGGKFF. The CDR3 DNA sequence: TGCGCCAGCAGCCAAGAGAGTTGGGGCGGGGGCAAGTTCTTC.

The genes are TRBV23-1 and TRBJ1-5; the match to TRBD1 covers 7 bases. TRBV23-1 is identified as an open reading frame with a role that is uncertain. The junction had 7 bases not matched to a gene; V was cut back by 8 bases and J by 6 bases. This CDR3 has 13 residues. CDR3 nucleotides: TGCGCCAGCCCTCACAGGGGTCGTCAGCCCCAGCATTTT. Translation gives CASPHRGRQPQHF.

This chain links TRBV2 with TRBJ1-3; the D is unclear. Trimming removed 7 bases from V and 0 bases from J, with 10 bases in between. CDR1 SNHLY and CDR2 FYNNEI come from the germline V gene. The CDR3 is 14 residues long. CDR3 sequence: CASTPGASGNTIYF. In DNA, the CDR3 is TGTGCCAGCACCCCGGGAGCCTCTGGAAACACCATATATTTT.